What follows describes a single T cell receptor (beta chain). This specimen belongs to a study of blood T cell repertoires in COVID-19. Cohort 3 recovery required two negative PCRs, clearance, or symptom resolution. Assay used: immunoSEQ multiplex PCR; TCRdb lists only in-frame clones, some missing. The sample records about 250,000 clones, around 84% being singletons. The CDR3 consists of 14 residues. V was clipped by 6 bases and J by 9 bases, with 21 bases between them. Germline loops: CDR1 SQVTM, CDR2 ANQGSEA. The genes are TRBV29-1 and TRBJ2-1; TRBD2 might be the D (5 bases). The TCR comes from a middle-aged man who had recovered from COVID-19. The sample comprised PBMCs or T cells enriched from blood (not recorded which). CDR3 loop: CSVRVLGVEGEQFF. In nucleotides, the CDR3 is TGCAGCGTGAGGGTTCTGGGAGTAGAAGGTGAGCAGTTCTTC.